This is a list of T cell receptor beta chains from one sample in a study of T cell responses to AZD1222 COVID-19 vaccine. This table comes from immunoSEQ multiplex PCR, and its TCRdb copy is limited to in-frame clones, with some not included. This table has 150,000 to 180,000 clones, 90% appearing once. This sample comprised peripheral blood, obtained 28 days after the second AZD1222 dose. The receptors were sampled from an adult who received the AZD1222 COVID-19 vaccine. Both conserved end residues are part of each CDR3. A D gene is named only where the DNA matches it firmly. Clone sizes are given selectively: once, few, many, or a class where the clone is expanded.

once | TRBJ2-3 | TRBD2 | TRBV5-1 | TGCGCCAGCAAAACTAGCGGGAGTACAGATACGCAGTATTTT | CASKTSGSTDTQYF
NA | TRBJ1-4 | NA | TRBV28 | TGTGCCAGCACCCGGGGAGGGGCGTCAGATGAAAAACTGTTTTTT | CASTRGGASDEKLFF
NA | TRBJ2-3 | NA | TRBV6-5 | TGTGCCAGCAGTTACGAGAGGGCGCGCACAGATACGCAGTATTTT | CASSYERARTDTQYF
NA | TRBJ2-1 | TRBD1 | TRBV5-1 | TGCGCCAGCAGCCTACAGGGGGCTAGTGAGAATGAGCAGTTCTTC | CASSLQGASENEQFF
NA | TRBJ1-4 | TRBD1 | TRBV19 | TGTGCCAGTAGTATACCTGGGACAGGGAAAGAAAAACTGTTTTTT | CASSIPGTGKEKLFF
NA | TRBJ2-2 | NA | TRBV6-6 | TGTGCCACCCAGGGGGGATCGGCCGGGGAGCTGTTTTTT | CATQGGSAGELFF
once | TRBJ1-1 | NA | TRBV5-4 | TGTGCCAGCAGCCCCCGACAGAACACTGAAGCTTTCTTT | CASSPRQNTEAFF
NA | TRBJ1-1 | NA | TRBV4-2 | TGTGCCAGCAGTACCGGGGCCAGGGAGACTGAAGCTTTCTTT | CASSTGARETEAFF
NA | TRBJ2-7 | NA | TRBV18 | TGTGCCAGCTCCCGACCTCCGGCCCTCTACGAGCAGTACTTC | CASSRPPALYEQYF
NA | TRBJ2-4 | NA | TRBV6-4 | TGTGCCAGCAGTGACGACAGAAAAAACATTCAGTACTTC | CASSDDRKNIQYF
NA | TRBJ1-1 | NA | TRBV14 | TGTGCCAGCAGCCAAGATCGAAAGGGAGGGGGGTGGAACACTGAAGCTTTCTTT | CASSQDRKGGGWNTEAFF
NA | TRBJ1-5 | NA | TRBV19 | TGTGCCAGTAGTATAGATAACAGTGGCAATCAGCCCCAGCATTTT | CASSIDNSGNQPQHF
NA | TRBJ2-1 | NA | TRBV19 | TGTGCCAGTTCGTTAGTAGGGTCCAATGAGCAGTTCTTC | CASSLVGSNEQFF
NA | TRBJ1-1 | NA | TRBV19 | TGTGCCAGTAGTACAGGGACTTATGGGCAATGGACTGAAGCTTTCTTT | CASSTGTYGQWTEAFF
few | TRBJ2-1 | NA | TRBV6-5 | TGTGCCAGCAGTTACATCGAGGGTCTGAACAATGAGCAGTTCTTC | CASSYIEGLNNEQFF
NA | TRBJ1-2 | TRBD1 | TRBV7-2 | TGTGCCAGCAGCTGGGGACAGGCGAACTATGGCTACACCTTC | CASSWGQANYGYTF
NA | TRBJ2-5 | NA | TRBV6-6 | TGTGCCAGCAGTTACTCGGGACTGCAAGAGACCCAGTACTTC | CASSYSGLQETQYF
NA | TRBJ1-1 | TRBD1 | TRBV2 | TGTGCCAGCAGTCGGGACAGATTTAACACTGAAGCTTTCTTT | CASSRDRFNTEAFF
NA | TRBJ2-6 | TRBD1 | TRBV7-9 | TGTGCCAGCAGCTTAAGGCAGGGGGAAATCTCTGGGGCCAACGTCCTGACTTTC | CASSLRQGEISGANVLTF
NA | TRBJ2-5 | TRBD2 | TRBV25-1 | TGTGCCAGCAGCCCGGGACTAGGGCGAGAGACCCAGTACTTC | CASSPGLGRETQYF
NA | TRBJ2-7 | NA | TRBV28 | TGTGCCAGCAGTCGAGGGGTGTGGCAGGACACCCCAGGAGACTCCTACGAGCAGTACTTC | CASSRGVWQDTPGDSYEQYF
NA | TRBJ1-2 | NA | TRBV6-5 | TGTGCCAGCATAAGGAGGGCAGGGGACTATGGCTACACCTTC | CASIRRAGDYGYTF
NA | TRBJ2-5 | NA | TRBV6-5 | TGTGCCAGCAGTTACGGGGGGGCGGGCGGAGAGACCCAGTACTTC | CASSYGGAGGETQYF
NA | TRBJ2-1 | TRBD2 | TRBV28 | TGTGCCAGCAGATCCCCGGGACTAGAGTCGGTCTTC | CASRSPGLESVF
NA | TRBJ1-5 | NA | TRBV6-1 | TGTGCCAGCATTTCAGGGACTCAGCCCCAGCATTTT | CASISGTQPQHF
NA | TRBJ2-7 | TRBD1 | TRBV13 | TGTGCCAGCAGCCTTCCGGGACAGACCTACGAGCAGTACTTC | CASSLPGQTYEQYF
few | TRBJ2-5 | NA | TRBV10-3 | TGTGCCATCAGTGACCAGCATACTATGGAGACCCAGTACTTC | CAISDQHTMETQYF
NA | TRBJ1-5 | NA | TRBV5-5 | TGTGCCAGCAGTTTAAAGGTGGGGGCGTTACAGCCCCAGCATTTT | CASSLKVGALQPQHF
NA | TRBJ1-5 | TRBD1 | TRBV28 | TGTGCCAGCAGTACACGGGCAACAGGGGGGAATAATCAGCCCCAGCATTTT | CASSTRATGGNNQPQHF
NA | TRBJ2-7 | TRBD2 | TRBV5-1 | TGCGCCAGCAGCTTTTCCGGGACTAGCGGGAGTCAGGACGAGCAGTACTTC | CASSFSGTSGSQDEQYF
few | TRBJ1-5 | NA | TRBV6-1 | TGTGCCAGCAGTGAACAGGGGAATCAGCCCCAGCATTTT | CASSEQGNQPQHF
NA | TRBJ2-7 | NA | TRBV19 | TGTGCCAGTAGTATCTCGCTAGGGTCGGGGGAGCAGTACTTC | CASSISLGSGEQYF
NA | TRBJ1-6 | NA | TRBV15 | TGTGCCACCAGCAGGGACAGAGAAAATTCACCCCTCCACTTT | CATSRDRENSPLHF
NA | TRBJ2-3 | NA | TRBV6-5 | TGTGCCAGCAGTCGAGACAGTGCTAGCACAGATACGCAGTATTTT | CASSRDSASTDTQYF
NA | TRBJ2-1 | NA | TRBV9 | TGTGCCAGCAGCCCCCGACAGGACTACTCCTACAATGAGCAGTTCTTC | CASSPRQDYSYNEQFF
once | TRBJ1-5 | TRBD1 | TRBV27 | TGTGCCAGCAGTTTATTCGGGGACAGGGTCAGCAATCAGCCCCAGCATTTT | CASSLFGDRVSNQPQHF
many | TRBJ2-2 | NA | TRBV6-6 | TGTGCCAGCAGTTTACTTGGGGGCCACACCGGGGAGCTGTTTTTT | CASSLLGGHTGELFF
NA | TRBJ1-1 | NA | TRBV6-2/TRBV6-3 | TGTGCCAGCAGTCGACAGGTAGGAACTGAAGCTTTCTTT | CASSRQVGTEAFF
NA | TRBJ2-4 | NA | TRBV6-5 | TGTGCCAGCAGGACGGATCCACTAGCCAAAAACATTCAGTACTTC | CASRTDPLAKNIQYF
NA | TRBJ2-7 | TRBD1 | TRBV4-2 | TGTGCCAGCAGCCAAGAGGGGCAGGGGGCCTTCTACGAGCAGTACTTC | CASSQEGQGAFYEQYF
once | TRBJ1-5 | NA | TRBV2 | TGTGCCAGCAGGGGTACAGTGAGCAATCAGCCCCAGCATTTT | CASRGTVSNQPQHF
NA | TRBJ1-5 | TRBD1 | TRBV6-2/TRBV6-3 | TGTGCCAGCAGTCCCCCGGGACAGGGTAGCAATCAGCCCCAGCATTTT | CASSPPGQGSNQPQHF
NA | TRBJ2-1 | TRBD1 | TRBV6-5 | TGTGCCAGCGACATTCGTGACAGGGGGCTGAATGAGCAGTTCTTC | CASDIRDRGLNEQFF
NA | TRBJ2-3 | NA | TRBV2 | TGTGCCAGGGGGGCTGGTACTAGCACAGATACGCAGTATTTT | CARGAGTSTDTQYF
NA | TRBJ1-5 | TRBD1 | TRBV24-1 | TGTGCCACCAGTGACCCCGGGACAGGGGATCAGCCCCAGCATTTT | CATSDPGTGDQPQHF
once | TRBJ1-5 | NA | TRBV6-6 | TGTGCCAGCAGTTGGGGGGGTGCCGGTCAGCCCCAGCATTTT | CASSWGGAGQPQHF
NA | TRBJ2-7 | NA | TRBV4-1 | TGCGCCAGCAGCCAAGGTCCCGGCGAGCAGTACTTC | CASSQGPGEQYF
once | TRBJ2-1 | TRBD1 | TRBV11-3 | TGTGCCAGCGGGACAGGGGTCAATGAGCAGTTCTTC | CASGTGVNEQFF
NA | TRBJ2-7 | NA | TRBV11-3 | TGTGCCAGCAGCAATGAGCCAGTCTCCTACGAGCAGTACTTC | CASSNEPVSYEQYF
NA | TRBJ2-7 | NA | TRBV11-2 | TGTGCCAGCAGCTTAGATGGGTCACGGTACGAGCAGTACTTC | CASSLDGSRYEQYF
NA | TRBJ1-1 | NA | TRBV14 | TGTGCCAGCAGCCGGATAGGGAACACTGAAGCTTTCTTT | CASSRIGNTEAFF
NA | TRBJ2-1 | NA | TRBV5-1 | TGCGCCAGCAGCGATGAAAATACAGGCAATGAGCAGTTCTTC | CASSDENTGNEQFF